The 12 T cell receptor beta chains below all came from one sample that was sequenced in a study of cytomegalovirus exposure and HLA in healthy donors (dated by TCRdb to 2016 to 2017). Libraries were prepared through the immunoSEQ multiplex PCR assay. For the multiplex PCR, a mixture combining 60 forward primers for TCR Vbeta segments and 13 reverse primers for TCR Jbeta segments was used. The clones in this table, taken by TCRdb from immuneACCESS, are in-frame only. Not every clone is retained; where verified, under half of the shortfall comes from an unresolved V gene, and the cause of the rest is unknown. This sample is represented by 110,000 or so clones; approximately 80% of them were singletons. Of the sample, roughly 2.6% is held by the ten largest clones. What was sequenced was PBMCs. The origin of the receptors is a woman aged 18-35 years in good health and CMV-seronegative.

This CDR3 reads CASSFRTGGNTGELFF. The CDR3 DNA sequence: TGTGCCAGCAGTTTCCGGACAGGAGGGAACACCGGGGAGCTGTTTTTT. This chain uses TRBV6-5 with TRBJ2-2; 7 bases align to TRBD1. Trimming cost V 4 bases and J 1 base; bases outside gene matches: 6. The CDR3 extends over 16 amino acids. CDR1 is MNHEY and CDR2 is SVGAGI in the germline V gene.

J is TRBJ1-3 and V is TRBV11-3; D gene unclear. Trimming stripped 1 base from V and 0 bases from J, with 7 bases between. The CDR3 is 15 amino acids. Germline V gene lookup returns CDR1 SGHNT and CDR2 YENEEA. The CDR3 reads CASSLGLASGNTIYF. CDR3 DNA: TGTGCCAGCAGCTTAGGACTGGCCTCTGGAAACACCATATATTTT.

The CDR3 is CASSQRQGEGYGYTF. The CDR3 DNA is TGCGCCAGCAGTCAACGACAGGGAGAGGGCTATGGCTACACCTTC. The chain joins TRBV4-1 to TRBJ1-2; 7 nucleotides match TRBD1. Germline lookup yields CDR1 MGHRA and CDR2 YSYEKL. The CDR3 has 15 residues. V was pared by 6 bases and J by 4 bases, with 11 bases of the junction left unmatched.

The chain employs TRBV6-1 and TRBJ2-5; TRBD1 might be the D (6 bases). Germline CDR1 MNHNS, CDR2 SASEGT. The CDR3 loop spans 11 amino acids. V dropped 7 bases and J dropped 3 bases, with 6 bases sitting between them. Here the CDR3 reads CASNREETQYF. In DNA, the CDR3 is TGTGCCAGCAACAGGGAAGAGACCCAGTACTTC.

The chain joins TRBV10-3 to TRBJ2-7; 11 bases are a match to TRBD2. The CDR3 has 22 residues. J lost 0 bases, V lost 6 bases, and 25 bases had no gene match. Germline CDR1 reads ENHRY; CDR2 reads SYGVKD. The CDR3 region is CAISPRDRVVLAGVWTSYEQYF. CDR3 sequence (DNA): TGTGCCATCAGCCCCCGGGACAGGGTGGTACTAGCGGGAGTCTGGACCTCCTACGAGCAGTACTTC.

The chain combines TRBV9 with TRBJ2-1; D gene ambiguous. This CDR3 is 12 amino acids long. V was trimmed by 1 base and J by 5 bases, leaving 4 bases between them. Per the germline V gene, CDR1 is SGDLS and CDR2 is YYNGEE. The CDR3 coding sequence is TGTGCCAGCAGCGTAAAGCACAATGAGCAGTTCTTC. The encoded protein is CASSVKHNEQFF.

This chain links TRBV6-1 with TRBJ2-5, with a tentative D call TRBD2 (6 bases). The germline gives CDR1 MNHNS, CDR2 SASEGT. The V and J ends lost 8 bases and 4 bases respectively, with 17 bases between them. The CDR3 loop spans 14 amino acids. DNA of the CDR3: TGTGCCAGCGCAGCTCGGGAGTTCGGAGAGACCCAGTACTTC. Its protein product is CASAAREFGETQYF.

The V and J genes are TRBV30 and TRBJ2-7; maybe TRBD1 (6 bases). Looked up from germline, CDR1 is GTSNPN and CDR2 is SVGIG (reference sequence). The CDR3 is 14 amino acids. V dropped 3 bases and J dropped 3 bases, with 15 bases sitting between them. CDR3 sequence: CAWRWGHPHYEQYV. The CDR3 DNA reads TGTGCCTGGAGGTGGGGACACCCACACTACGAGCAGTACGTC.

The chain joins TRBV5-4 to TRBJ2-1; D is ambiguous. Trimming cost V 0 bases and J 13 bases, with 11 bases left between them. CDR1 is SGHNT, CDR2 YYREEE, per germline (reference sequence). The CDR3 runs 12 residues. CDR3 DNA sequence: TGTGCCAGCAGCTTGGACAGCTCTTCTCAGTTCTTC. As protein: CASSLDSSSQFF.

Regarding this clone: The sample has other DNA sequences that encode this CDR3 too. The J gene is TRBJ1-1, the V gene TRBV29-1; 8 bases are a match to TRBD1. The CDR3 is made up of 12 amino acids. Trimming removed 7 bases from V and 3 bases from J; junction bases left unmatched: 4. Germline assignment: CDR1 SQVTM and CDR2 ANQGSEA. The CDR3 sequence is CSADRGDTEAFF. DNA of the CDR3: TGCAGCGCCGACAGGGGAGACACTGAAGCTTTCTTT. The entire variable domain, with the rest obtained from reference TRBV29-1 and TRBJ1-1, is as follows: SAVISQKPSRDICQRGTSLTIQCQVDSQVTMMFWYRQQPGQSLTLIATANQGSEATYESGFVIDKFPISRPNLTFSTLTVSNMSPEDSSIYLCSADRGDTEAFFGQGTRLTVV.

This chain joins TRBV29-1 and TRBJ1-2; TRBD1 might be the D (5 bases). CDR1 is SQVTM and CDR2 is ANQGSEA in the germline V gene. The CDR3 runs to 14 residues. The V gene lost 5 bases and the J gene lost 7 bases, with 20 bases spanning the gap. The CDR3 sequence is CSVRFTRGGIGYTF. The DNA of the CDR3 is TGCAGCGTTCGCTTCACGAGGGGAGGAATTGGCTACACCTTC.

This sequence joins TRBV5-4 and TRBJ1-2; D possibly corresponds to TRBD1 (5 bases). Deletions cut 6 bases from V and 0 bases from J, with 12 bases between. From germline, CDR1 is SGHNT and CDR2 YYREEE (reference sequence). The CDR3 consists of 14 residues. The CDR3 reads CASTLRDANYGYTF. CDR3 DNA: TGTGCCAGCACCCTCAGGGATGCTAACTATGGCTACACCTTC.